This TCR beta chain emerged from a study of patients and donors after allogeneic stem cell transplantation (dated by TCRdb to 2018 to 2020). The CDR3 covers 14 residues, taking in both the cysteine and the phenylalanine. The retained sequence is limited to the CDR3, 42 bases, with the frame set at the first base. The germline V gene sets CDR1 to SQVTM and CDR2 to ANQGSEA. V is reduced by 6 bases and J by 6 bases, leaving a spacing of 21 bases between them. Concerning this clonotype itself: The antigen this receptor binds is unknown. Base qualities are missing; no much larger clone stands one base away.

Library preparation used RT-PCR. TCRdb lists the instrument as NextSeq 550. Using fastp at Q25 and MiXCR, TCRdb reprocessed the public reads and kept productive beta chains. Rows are combined by CDR3 protein, so each entry shows the most common genes and DNA. In all, the sample holds approximately 200,000 distinct CDR3 sequences, and around two fifths of those were seen once. The ten largest make up about 35% of the sample. What was sequenced was blood, either unsorted or a sorted T cell fraction (not recorded which). The chain uses TRBV29-1 and TRBJ2-7; TRBD2 is a weak D gene call, 6 bases matching. The clonotype originates from a human donor who was either an allogeneic HSCT recipient or a stem cell or donor lymphocyte infusion donor (not recorded which). It is not recorded whose cells these are; they may come from a transplant donor. CDR3 region: CSVGVGGWNSEQYF. The bases are TGCAGCGTAGGTGTCGGAGGGTGGAACTCCGAGCAGTACTTC.